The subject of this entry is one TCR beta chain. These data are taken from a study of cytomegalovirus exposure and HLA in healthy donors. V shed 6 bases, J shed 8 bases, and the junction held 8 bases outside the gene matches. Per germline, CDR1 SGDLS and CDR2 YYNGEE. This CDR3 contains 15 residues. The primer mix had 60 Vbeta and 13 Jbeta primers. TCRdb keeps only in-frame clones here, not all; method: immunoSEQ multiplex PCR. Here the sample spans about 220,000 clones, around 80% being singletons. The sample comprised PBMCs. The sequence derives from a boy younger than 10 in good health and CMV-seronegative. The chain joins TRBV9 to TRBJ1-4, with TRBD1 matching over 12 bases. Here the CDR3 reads CASTGTGGQGEKLFF. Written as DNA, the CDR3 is TGTGCCAGCACCGGGACAGGGGGCCAGGGAGAAAAACTGTTTTTT.